This TCR beta chain comes out of a study of T cell responses to AZD1222 COVID-19 vaccine. The CDR3 runs to 15 residues. Germline assignment: CDR1 SQVTM and CDR2 ANQGSEA. Trimming removed 0 bases from V and 9 bases from J, with 18 bases in between. Note on this clone: What it recognizes is unknown.

Profiled with immunoSEQ multiplex PCR; TCRdb holds only in-frame clones, not every one. The sample contains some 150,000 clones, 80% to 85% of which appear only once. Points from the study as a whole: Regions left unmutated in variants are reportedly the target of nearly half of spike-specific TCRs.

The source was peripheral blood, collected on day 0 of MenACWY control vaccination. This receptor was obtained from an adult in good health. This chain joins TRBV29-1 and TRBJ2-1, with D perhaps TRBD1 or TRBD2 (5 bases each). The CDR3: CSVEEGPEGSSEQFF. The DNA for the CDR3 is TGCAGCGTTGAAGAGGGGCCTGAGGGCAGCAGTGAGCAGTTCTTC.